These T cell receptor beta chains were read from a single sample in a study of OX40 agonist ivuxolimab in advanced cancers. Method: immunoSEQ multiplex PCR; TCRdb's copy keeps in-frame clones and lacks some. In the table there are nearly 65,000 clones, about nine tenths of which are singletons. The material was CD4+ or CD8+ T cells sorted from blood, obtained in a trial of the OX40 agonist ivuxolimab. Every receptor here comes from an adult with an advanced solid tumor such as melanoma, head and neck, liver or kidney cancer. The conserved cysteine and the conserved F or W are not part of the CDR3 here. Each record gives: V gene, CDR3 protein.

V gene: TRBV4-1
CDR3 protein: ASSQAPGDYGYT

V gene: TRBV5-6
CDR3 protein: ASSSASGSISGANVLT

V gene: TRBV7-2
CDR3 protein: ASSIVGANTEAF

V gene: TRBV6-1
CDR3 protein: ASSDSWAGSRTEAF

V gene: TRBV19
CDR3 protein: ASQPLHGTGDTEAF

V gene: TRBV29-1
CDR3 protein: SALDPGLYEQY

V gene: TRBV7-8
CDR3 protein: ASSLAGGQDQPQH

V gene: TRBV27
CDR3 protein: ASRQPGLAGTYEQY

V gene: TRBV7-9
CDR3 protein: ASRGGGGRGTDTQY

V gene: TRBV4-1
CDR3 protein: ASSQEPVGQLLGVSEAF

V gene: TRBV7-9
CDR3 protein: ASSLAVARLDPNNEQF

V gene: TRBV14
CDR3 protein: ASSQGEGATYEQY

V gene: TRBV6-6
CDR3 protein: ASSYVLGGQGDFYA

V gene: TRBV5-1
CDR3 protein: ASSLAGSSEDQY

V gene: TRBV4-1
CDR3 protein: ASSQDPGGEDYEQF

V gene: TRBV7-9
CDR3 protein: ASSLSQGAYNEQF

V gene: TRBV28
CDR3 protein: ASSFFRGTGELF

V gene: TRBV7-2
CDR3 protein: ASSLSQGNYEQY

V gene: TRBV7-2
CDR3 protein: ASSLPRGPGTYSGNTIY

V gene: TRBV28
CDR3 protein: ASSSGLAFDTQY

V gene: TRBV29-1
CDR3 protein: SVEDRGQGGSADTQY

V gene: TRBV7-8
CDR3 protein: ASSPSWGLALGTGELF